This T cell receptor (beta chain) derives from a study of circulating CD8 cells and anti-PD-1 response in melanoma. Study at large: Complete or partial response defined responders; stable or progressive disease, non-responders.

General study points: The cohort mixed treatment-naive and previously treated patients.

Germline CDR1 is SNHLY and CDR2 is FYNNEI. The CDR3 runs 14 residues. V lost 8 bases, J lost 3 bases, and 4 bases stayed unmatched. The QIAseq Immune Repertoire TCR panel built the libraries from 15 ng of total RNA. TCRdb reprocessed the reads via MiXCR and lists one record per CDR3 protein. Counted here are 130 or so distinct CDR3 sequences, roughly a tenth occurring once; the ten biggest clones make up over 50%. In its sample, this clonotype ranks as large. Its antigen remains unknown. Four subsets defined by PD-1 and/or TIGIT were sorted from live CD3+CD8+TCRalphabeta+ cells. The source is a human donor with melanoma. The source material was CD8+ T cells from PBMCs, sampled at baseline or after one month of anti-PD-1 therapy (not recorded which). This sequence joins TRBV2 and TRBJ2-2, with 9 bases fitting TRBD2. The CDR3 reads CASERGAYTGELFF. DNA of the CDR3: TGTGCCAGCGAGCGGGGGGCTTACACCGGGGAGCTGTTTTTT.